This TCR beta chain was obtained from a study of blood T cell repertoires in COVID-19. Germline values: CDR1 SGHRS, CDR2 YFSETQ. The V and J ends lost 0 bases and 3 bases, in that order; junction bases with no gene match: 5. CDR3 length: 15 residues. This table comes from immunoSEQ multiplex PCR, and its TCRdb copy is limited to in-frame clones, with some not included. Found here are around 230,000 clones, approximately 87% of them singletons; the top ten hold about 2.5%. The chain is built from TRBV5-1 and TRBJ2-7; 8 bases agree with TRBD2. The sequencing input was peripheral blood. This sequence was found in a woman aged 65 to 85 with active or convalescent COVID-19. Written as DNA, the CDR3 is TGCGCCAGCAGCTTGGTGACGGGGGGGCGCTACGAGCAGTACTTC. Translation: CASSLVTGGRYEQYF.